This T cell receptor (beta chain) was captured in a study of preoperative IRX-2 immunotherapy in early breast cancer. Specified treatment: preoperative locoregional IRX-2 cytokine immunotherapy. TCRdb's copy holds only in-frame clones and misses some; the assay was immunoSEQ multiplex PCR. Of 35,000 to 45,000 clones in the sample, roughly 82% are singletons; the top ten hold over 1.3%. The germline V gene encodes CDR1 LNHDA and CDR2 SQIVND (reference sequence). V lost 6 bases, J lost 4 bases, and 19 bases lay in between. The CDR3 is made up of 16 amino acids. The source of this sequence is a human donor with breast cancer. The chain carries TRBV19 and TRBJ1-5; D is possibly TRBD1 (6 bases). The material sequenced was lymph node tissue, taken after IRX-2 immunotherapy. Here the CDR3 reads CASRFDGGRQNQPQHF. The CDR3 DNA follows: TGTGCCAGTAGGTTCGACGGGGGCAGGCAAAATCAGCCCCAGCATTTT. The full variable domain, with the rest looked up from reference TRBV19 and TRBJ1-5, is DGGITQSPKYLFRKEGQNVTLSCEQNLNHDAMYWYRQDPGQGLRLIYYSQIVNDFQKGDIAEGYSVSREKKESFPLTVTSAQKNPTAFYLCASRFDGGRQNQPQHFGDGTRLSIL.